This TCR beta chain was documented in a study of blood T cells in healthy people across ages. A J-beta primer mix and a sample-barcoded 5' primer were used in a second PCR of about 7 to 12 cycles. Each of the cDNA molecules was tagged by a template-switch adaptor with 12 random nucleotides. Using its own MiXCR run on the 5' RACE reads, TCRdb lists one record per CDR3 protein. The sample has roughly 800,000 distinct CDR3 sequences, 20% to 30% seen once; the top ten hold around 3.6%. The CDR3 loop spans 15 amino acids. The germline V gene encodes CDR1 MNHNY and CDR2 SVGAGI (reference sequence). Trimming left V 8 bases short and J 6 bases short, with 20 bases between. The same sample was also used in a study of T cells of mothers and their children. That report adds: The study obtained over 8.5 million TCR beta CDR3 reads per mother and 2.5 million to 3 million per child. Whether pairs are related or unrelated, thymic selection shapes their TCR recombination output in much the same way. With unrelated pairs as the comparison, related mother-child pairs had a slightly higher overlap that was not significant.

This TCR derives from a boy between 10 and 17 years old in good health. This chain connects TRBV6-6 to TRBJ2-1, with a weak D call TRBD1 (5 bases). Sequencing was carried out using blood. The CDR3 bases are TGTGCCAGCGAGTGGGGCGGTCCGGAGATCAATGAGCAGTTCTTC. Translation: CASEWGGPEINEQFF.